Presented here are 22 T cell receptor beta chains from one specimen sequenced in a study of T cells in narcolepsy. Antigens for these TCRs are unknown. Some clones are missing from TCRdb's copy, which holds only in-frame ones; the method was immunoSEQ multiplex PCR. The repertoire holds some 2,500 clones, roughly 27% seen once, with about 4.5% in the top ten. The sequencing input was cultured CD4+ T cells from cerebrospinal fluid. These receptors originate from a human donor with narcolepsy.

In its sample, this clone was seen a few times. V is TRBV2 and J is TRBJ1-5; unclear D gene. Germline V lookup: CDR1 SNHLY, CDR2 FYNNEI. The CDR3 contains 14 residues. Trimming took 6 bases from V and 4 from J, leaving 13 bases between them. The CDR3 protein is CASRGLTVNQPQHF. In DNA, the CDR3 is TGTGCCAGCAGGGGCTTAACCGTTAATCAGCCCCAGCATTTT.

The chain employs TRBV11-3 and TRBJ2-7; the match to TRBD1 covers 8 bases. V dropped 4 bases and J dropped 3; count of bases not matched to a gene: 11. The CDR3 covers 16 residues. The germline gives CDR1 SGHNT, CDR2 YENEEA. The CDR3 sequence: CASSSGGTGGLYEQYF. CDR3 nucleotide sequence: TGTGCCAGCAGCTCGGGTGGGACAGGAGGTCTCTACGAGCAGTACTTC.

This clone ranks as medium-sized. V and J are TRBV10-3 and TRBJ2-3; D gene unclear. Germline V CDR1 and CDR2: ENHRY, SYGVKD. Trimming left V 8 bases short and J 0 bases short, with 6 bases between. The CDR3 consists of 12 residues. The CDR3 DNA follows: TGTGCCATCGGCCATAGCACAGATACGCAGTATTTT. Translated: CAIGHSTDTQYF.

The chain recombines TRBV5-1 with TRBJ1-5; D call uncertain. There are 14 residues in the CDR3. CDR1 is SGHRS, CDR2 YFSETQ, per germline. V dropped 4 bases and J dropped 4 bases, with 12 bases sitting between them. CDR3 sequence reads: CASSGGVGNQPQHF. CDR3 in DNA: TGCGCCAGCAGCGGTGGGGTGGGGAATCAGCCCCAGCATTTT.

Relative to its sample, this clone is large. V usage is TRBV6-1 and J usage is TRBJ1-6, with TRBD1 matching over 7 bases. The germline gives CDR1 MNHNS, CDR2 SASEGT. CDR3 length: 12 amino acids. J was trimmed by 10 bases and V by 8 bases; bases with no gene match: 5. CDR3 sequence: CASVGGGSPLHF. CDR3 sequence (DNA): TGTGCCAGCGTAGGGGGCGGCTCACCCCTCCACTTT.

V is TRBV2 and J is TRBJ1-1, with D hard to call. The CDR3 length is 13 residues. Germline V gene data show CDR1 as SNHLY and CDR2 as FYNNEI. Trimming removed 9 bases at V and 0 bases at J, with 11 bases between. CDR3 coding DNA: TGTGCCAGTTGCAAGACCTTGAACACTGAAGCTTTCTTT. Residues: CASCKTLNTEAFF.

V is TRBV30 and J is TRBJ2-2; 7 positions agree with TRBD2. The CDR3 has 14 residues. Germline V CDR1 and CDR2: GTSNPN, SVGIG (reference sequence). V shed 3 bases, J shed 3 bases, and the junction held 4 bases outside the gene matches. The CDR3 sequence: CAWSRGDHTGELFF. CDR3 nucleotides: TGTGCCTGGAGCCGGGGGGATCACACCGGGGAGCTGTTTTTT.

Within the sample, this clone is medium-sized. The chain employs TRBV7-8 and TRBJ1-2, with 9 bases that match TRBD1. V lost 0 bases, J lost 10 bases, and 6 bases stayed unmatched. The length of the CDR3 is 14 residues. Germline V lookup: CDR1 SGHVS, CDR2 FQNEAQ. CDR3: CASSLAGTGSAYTF. The CDR3 region has the DNA TGTGCCAGCAGCTTAGCTGGGACAGGGAGTGCCTACACCTTC.

The V call is TRBV2, the J call TRBJ1-5; maybe TRBD1 (5 bases). V shed 7 bases and J shed 11 bases, with 18 bases lying between them. Per the germline V gene, CDR1 is SNHLY and CDR2 is FYNNEI. CDR3 size: 13 residues. The CDR3 here is CASTGDSTDAQHF. In DNA, the CDR3 is TGTGCCAGCACCGGGGACTCCACCGACGCCCAGCATTTT.

This clone was observed a handful of times. This chain uses TRBV10-1 with TRBJ1-2, with a weak D call TRBD1 (5 bases). The CDR3 length is 15 residues. Germline lookup yields CDR1 WNHNN and CDR2 SYGVQD (reference sequence). Trimming stripped 0 bases from V and 4 bases from J, with 12 bases between. Here the CDR3 reads CASSESRGTPYGYTF. CDR3 coding DNA: TGCGCCAGCAGTGAGTCGCGGGGGACCCCCTATGGCTACACCTTC.

By share of the sample, this clone is large (0.1 to 1%). V usage is TRBV4-1 and J usage is TRBJ2-2; perhaps TRBD1 as D (6 bases). V was clipped by 0 bases and J by 1 base, with 9 bases between them. CDR1 and CDR2 from the germline V gene are MGHRA and YSYEKL. CDR3 length: 16 residues. The CDR3: CASSQDTGMNTGELFF. The CDR3 bases are TGCGCCAGCAGCCAAGATACAGGGATGAACACCGGGGAGCTGTTTTTT.

The V call is TRBV11-3, the J call TRBJ2-3; unclear D gene. CDR3 length: 15 residues. The V gene lost 0 bases and the J gene lost 6 bases, with 13 bases spanning the gap. The germline V gene encodes CDR1 SGHNT and CDR2 YENEEA. The CDR3 nucleotides read TGTGCCAGCAGCTTAGAGAGAGGCCGTTATGATACGCAGTATTTT. It codes for CASSLERGRYDTQYF.

Within the sample, this clone is large. The chain employs TRBV10-3 and TRBJ1-2; D call uncertain. Germline-derived CDR1 and CDR2 are ENHRY and SYGVKD. The CDR3 is 11 amino acids. The V and J ends lost 6 bases and 4 bases respectively, with 6 bases between them. The CDR3 DNA is TGTGCCATCAGGGACGTCTATGGCTACACCTTC. Translating gives CAIRDVYGYTF.

The chain couples TRBV11-3 to TRBJ1-6; D gene ambiguous. V dropped 3 bases and J dropped 4 bases, with 13 bases sitting between them. CDR3 length: 16 residues. Germline CDR1 SGHNT, CDR2 YENEEA. The CDR3 coding sequence is TGTGCCAGCAGCTTTGGGTGGGGAGGGTATAATTCACCCCTCCACTTT. Residues: CASSFGWGGYNSPLHF.

This chain links TRBV15 with TRBJ2-1; the match to TRBD2 covers 8 bases. The CDR3 is 18 residues long. V was pared by 0 bases and J by 0 bases, with 7 bases of the junction left unmatched. Germline lookup yields CDR1 LNHNV and CDR2 YYDKDF (reference sequence). In DNA form, the CDR3 reads TGTGCCACCAGCAGAGATGACGGGGGGGTGAGCTCCTACAATGAGCAGTTCTTC. Amino acid sequence: CATSRDDGGVSSYNEQFF.

This chain joins TRBV11-2 and TRBJ2-2; TRBD2 matches at 9 bases. V was pared by 0 bases and J by 4 bases, with 15 bases of the junction left unmatched. The CDR3 runs to 20 residues. Per germline, CDR1 SGHAT and CDR2 FQNNGV. The CDR3 DNA reads TGTGCCAGCAGCTTAGAAATCTCGCGGGGGGGCGGCGGTATCACCGGGGAGCTGTTTTTT. Encoded protein: CASSLEISRGGGGITGELFF.

The sample holds a few counts of this clone. The chain couples TRBV7-2 to TRBJ2-3; no clear D gene. This CDR3 spans 14 amino acids. In germline, CDR1 is SGHTA, CDR2 FQGNSA. V lost 6 bases and J lost 0, with 10 bases in between. The CDR3 bases are TGTGCCAGCAGTACACAGACTAGCACAGATACGCAGTATTTT. Amino acid sequence: CASSTQTSTDTQYF.

By share of the sample, this clone is large (0.1 to 1%). V usage is TRBV19 and J usage is TRBJ1-2; D is unresolved. The V and J ends lost 3 bases and 8 bases respectively, with 13 bases between them. From germline, CDR1 is LNHDA and CDR2 SQIVND (reference sequence). The length of the CDR3 is 13 residues. CDR3 sequence reads: CASSITSILGYTF. The CDR3 bases are TGTGCCAGTAGTATCACCTCGATCCTGGGCTACACCTTC.

This clone showed up just a few times. J is TRBJ1-5 and V is TRBV6-6, with D tentatively TRBD1 (6 bases). The ends were cut back, 4 bases at V and 2 bases at J, with 9 bases in the middle. The CDR3 sequence is 14 residues long. Per germline, CDR1 MNHNY and CDR2 SVGAGI (reference sequence). CDR3 DNA sequence: TGTGCCAGCAGTTCTCGACAGGGCAATCAGCCCCAGCATTTT. Its protein product is CASSSRQGNQPQHF.

This rearrangement joins TRBV18 to TRBJ2-7; the D gene is possibly TRBD2 (7 bases). Trimming stripped 6 bases from V and 0 bases from J, with 24 bases between. There are 18 residues in the CDR3. Germline V gene data show CDR1 as KGHSH and CDR2 as LQKENI. DNA for the CDR3: TGTGCCAGCTCCCCCGGGGGCAACGGGGGGCCCTTCTCCTACGAGCAGTACTTC. Protein: CASSPGGNGGPFSYEQYF.

This clone was observed a handful of times. A read error may produce the germline difference seen at one junction end. V gene TRBV7-2 combines with J gene TRBJ2-5; D assignment may be TRBD1 or TRBD2 (6 bases each). The CDR3 extends over 15 amino acids. Per germline, CDR1 SGHTA and CDR2 FQGNSA. The CDR3 protein is CASSSEGGNQETQYF. DNA of the CDR3: TGTGCCAGCAGCTCAGAGGGGGGAAACCAGGAGACCCAGTACTTC.

By its share, this clone is medium-sized. The CDR3 DNA reads as TGTGCCAGCAGCCCCATAATAGAGCAGTACTTC. This codes for CASSPIIEQYF. This chain joins TRBV7-9 and TRBJ2-7; D remains unclear. Germline V gene sequence: CDR1 SEHNR, CDR2 FQNEAQ (reference sequence). The V gene lost 5 bases and the J gene lost 7 bases, with 9 bases spanning the gap. CDR3 length: 11 residues.